Following are 23 T cell receptor beta chains from one sample sequenced in a study of human T cells and chemical hapten exposure. This sample's time point: healthy volunteer bleed at 6 weeks. It was from unfractionated whole blood that total RNA was extracted. MiXCR was run by TCRdb on the RACE reads, yielding one entry per CDR3 protein. The data contain some 65,000 distinct CDR3 sequences, roughly 6.1% of them singletons. The sample taken for sequencing was whole blood. These receptors came from a female donor in good health. Some clones in this sample may be carry-over from other donors' samples.

This clonotype has at least ten counts. This chain joins TRBV12-3 or TRBV12-4 and TRBJ1-1, with D possibly being TRBD1 (5 bases). V was pared by 10 bases and J by 2 bases, with 20 bases between. This CDR3 contains 15 residues. CDR3 coding DNA: TGTGCCAATTGGGGCAGTCTCCCCGTTAACACTGAAGCTTTCTTT. Translating it yields CANWGSLPVNTEAFF.

This sequence joins TRBV30 and TRBJ1-1; TRBD1 matches at 10 bases. The CDR3 totals 16 residues. J gave up 4 bases and V 5 bases, and 13 bases lay outside the gene matches. The germline V gene encodes CDR1 GTSNPN and CDR2 SVGIG (reference sequence). CDR3 bases: TGTGCCTGGCAAACGCCTAAGACAGGGGGCGGCACTGAAGCTTTCTTT. This sequence encodes CAWQTPKTGGGTEAFF.

V usage is TRBV19 and J usage is TRBJ1-5, with 9 bases that match TRBD1. Germline lookup yields CDR1 LNHDA and CDR2 SQIVND (reference sequence). With V trimmed by 6 bases and J by 4 bases, 7 bases remained unmatched. CDR3 size: 15 residues. CDR3 region: CASSNRGRGNQPQHF. As DNA, the CDR3 is TGTGCCAGTAGCAACAGGGGGCGCGGGAATCAGCCCCAGCATTTT.

Remarks on this clonotype: Given a much more abundant clone one base away, this may be a read error. The chain combines TRBV6-2 or TRBV6-3 with TRBJ2-1, with D tentatively TRBD2 (5 bases). V lost 7 bases, J lost 12 bases, and 13 bases lay in between. The germline CDR1 and CDR2 sequences are MNHEY and SVGEGT. The CDR3 totals 11 residues. CDR3 DNA sequence: TGTGCCAGCACCACGGGGAAATGGCAGTTCTTC. The encoded protein is CASTTGKWQFF.

Many counts were recorded for this clonotype. This chain links TRBV5-1 with TRBJ1-1; 9 bases are shared with TRBD1. Germline V gene sequence: CDR1 SGHRS, CDR2 YFSETQ. The CDR3 is 12 residues long. V was pared by 3 bases and J by 7 bases, with 1 base of the junction left unmatched. CDR3 sequence reads: CASSSTGGEAFF. As DNA, the CDR3 is TGCGCCAGCAGCTCGACAGGGGGTGAAGCTTTCTTT. Filled out from reference TRBV5-1 and TRBJ1-1, the complete variable domain reads KAGVTQTPRYLIKTRGQQVTLSCSPISGHRSVSWYQQTPGQGLQFLFEYFSETQRNKGNFPGRFSGRQFSNSRSEMNVSTLELGDSALYLCASSSTGGEAFFGQGTRLTVV.

This clonotype was seen many times. The chain employs TRBV20-1 and TRBJ2-5; 7 nucleotides align to TRBD2. The CDR3 length is 13 residues. Trimming removed 6 bases from V and 8 bases from J; junction bases left unmatched: 12. Germline CDR1 and CDR2: DFQATT and SNEGSKA (reference sequence). In DNA, the CDR3 is TGCAGTGCCGTCAGATCAGCGGGATTAACCCAGTACTTC. Its protein product is CSAVRSAGLTQYF.

Notes on this clonotype: This may arise from a read error, as a much more abundant clone is one base away. The rearrangement joins TRBV4-1 to TRBJ2-1; D is possibly TRBD2 (6 bases). This CDR3 contains 17 residues. Per germline, CDR1 MGHRA and CDR2 YSYEKL. V was cut by 5 bases and J by 0 bases, with 17 bases left in between. CDR3 sequence reads: CASSLVGGRSSYNEQFF. The CDR3 nucleotides read TGCGCCAGCAGCTTAGTGGGAGGCAGGAGCTCCTACAATGAGCAGTTCTTC.

This clonotype showed up just a few times. The chain uses TRBV4-1 and TRBJ2-1; TRBD2 might be the D (5 bases). The germline CDR1 and CDR2 sequences are MGHRA and YSYEKL. This CDR3 contains 17 residues. With 0 bases removed from V and 1 base from J, the gap between germline ends came to 13 bases. In nucleotides, the CDR3 is TGCGCCAGCAGCCAAGAAGTACGGCGAGGGTCCTACAATGAGCAGTTCTTC. Translating it yields CASSQEVRRGSYNEQFF.

This clonotype was seen at least ten times. The V call is TRBV5-1, the J call TRBJ1-1; 8 positions agree with TRBD1. After removal of 3 bases from V and 7 bases from J, the junction contained 5 bases not matched to a gene. Germline CDR1 is SGHRS and CDR2 is YFSETQ. This CDR3 is 13 amino acids long. CDR3 in DNA: TGCGCCAGCAGCTGGACAGGGACGGATGAAGCTTTCTTT. Its translation: CASSWTGTDEAFF.

Many counts were recorded for this clonotype. The chain couples TRBV7-9 to TRBJ1-5; D not certain. The CDR3 totals 13 residues. With 1 base removed from V and 6 bases from J, the gap between germline ends came to 7 bases. Germline V gives CDR1 SEHNR, CDR2 FQNEAQ (reference sequence). The CDR3 protein is CASSLGFGQPQHF. The CDR3, as DNA: TGTGCCAGCAGCTTAGGCTTTGGTCAGCCCCAGCATTTT.

This clonotype has a count of ten or more. CDR3 coding DNA: TGTGCCAGCAGCTTAACGGCTGATACGCAGTATTTT. Protein: CASSLTADTQYF. V is TRBV13 and J is TRBJ2-3; no clear D. The ends were cut back, 2 bases at V and 6 bases at J, with 6 bases in the middle. CDR3 length equals 12 residues. Per the germline V gene, CDR1 is PRHDT and CDR2 is FYEKMQ (reference sequence).

This clonotype was seen more than once but under ten times. The chain couples TRBV7-3 to TRBJ2-1; TRBD2 aligns across 13 bases. The V gene end was trimmed by 5 bases and the J gene end by 8 bases; junction bases not matched to a gene: 3. The CDR3 has 14 amino acids. The germline CDR1 and CDR2 sequences are SGHTA and FQGTGA. CDR3 DNA sequence: TGTGCCAGCAGCCCTGGACTAGCGGGAGATGAGCAGTTCTTC. Encoded protein: CASSPGLAGDEQFF.

This clonotype was seen a few times. The V and J genes are TRBV7-2 and TRBJ2-3; D is undetermined. The V gene lost 0 bases and the J gene lost 0 bases, with 7 bases spanning the gap. The CDR3 length is 15 residues. Germline CDR1 and CDR2: SGHTA and FQGNSA. CDR3 in amino acids: CASSLAGSSTDTQYF. The CDR3 DNA reads TGTGCCAGCAGCTTAGCAGGATCCAGCACAGATACGCAGTATTTT.

This clonotype appeared many times. CDR3 region: CASRETLAGVTDTQYF. The CDR3, as DNA: TGTGCCAGCAGAGAAACACTAGCGGGAGTCACAGATACGCAGTATTTT. This chain uses TRBV28 with TRBJ2-3, with 11 bases that match TRBD2. V dropped 6 bases and J dropped 2; count of bases not matched to a gene: 7. Germline V gene data show CDR1 as MDHEN and CDR2 as SYDVKM. This CDR3 comprises 16 residues.

This clonotype was detected only a few times. The chain recombines TRBV5-1 with TRBJ1-1; D perhaps matches TRBD1 (5 bases). CDR3 length equals 14 residues. Trimming took off 1 base at V and 1 base at J, with 8 bases between the two ends. In germline, CDR1 is SGHRS, CDR2 YFSETQ. In DNA, the CDR3 is TGCGCCAGCAGCTTGACAGGACCGAACACTGAAGCTTTCTTT. Translated: CASSLTGPNTEAFF.

The chain has TRBV18 and TRBJ1-3; TRBD1 aligns across 7 bases. The germline CDR1 and CDR2 sequences are KGHSH and LQKENI. After removal of 6 bases from V and 2 bases from J, the junction contained 7 bases not matched to a gene. CDR3 length: 15 residues. This CDR3 reads CASSLQQGTGNTIYF. DNA for the CDR3: TGTGCCAGCTCCCTTCAACAGGGGACTGGAAACACCATATATTTT. Based on the CDR3 plus reference TRBV18 and TRBJ1-3, the full variable domain is NAGVMQNPRHLVRRRGQEARLRCSPMKGHSHVYWYRQLPEEGLKFMVYLQKENIIDESGMPKERFSAEFPKEGPSILRIQQVVRGDSAAYFCASSLQQGTGNTIYFGEGSWLTVV.

Ten or more counts support this clonotype. The rearrangement joins TRBV29-1 to TRBJ1-1; 9 nucleotides match TRBD1. This CDR3 has 12 residues. From germline, CDR1 is SQVTM and CDR2 ANQGSEA. Trimming cost V 5 bases and J 5 bases; bases outside gene matches: 3. The CDR3 spells CSVWDRETEAFF. DNA of the CDR3: TGCAGCGTTTGGGACAGGGAAACTGAAGCTTTCTTT.

In regard to this clonotype: This may arise from a read error, as a much more abundant clone is one base away. This rearrangement joins TRBV3-1 to TRBJ2-7, with 11 bases that match TRBD2. The CDR3 loop spans 19 amino acids. Germline CDR1 LGHDT, CDR2 YNNKEL (reference sequence). This CDR3 is CASSHGPGLADRNSYERYF. As DNA, the CDR3 is TGTGCCAGCAGCCATGGCCCGGGACTAGCGGACCGAAATTCCTACGAGCGGTACTTC.

This clonotype was recorded many times. This rearrangement joins TRBV12-3 or TRBV12-4 to TRBJ1-2, with D maybe TRBD1 (6 bases). The CDR3 loop spans 14 amino acids. Trimming shortened V by 6 bases and J by 4 bases, and 15 bases separated the two germline ends. For the CDR3, the DNA is TGTGCCAGCAGGAAACAGGGAACTCGCTATGGCTACACCTTC. It encodes CASRKQGTRYGYTF.

This clonotype was observed a handful of times. The gene calls are TRBV29-1 and TRBJ1-1; D gene uncertain. The germline CDR1 and CDR2 sequences are SQVTM and ANQGSEA. The CDR3 contains 13 residues. V dropped 4 bases and J dropped 0 bases, with 9 bases sitting between them. CDR3 in DNA: TGCAGCGTTGCAGTCAGCCTGAACACTGAAGCTTTCTTT. This gives the protein CSVAVSLNTEAFF.

The chain couples TRBV7-6 to TRBJ2-1, with TRBD1 matching over 8 bases. Per germline, CDR1 SGHVS and CDR2 FNYEAQ. With V trimmed by 5 bases and J by 5 bases, 11 bases remained unmatched. The CDR3 has 16 amino acids. The CDR3 bases are TGTGCCAGCAGCCGTAACCAGGGGGCGAGAGACAATGAGCAGTTCTTC. The encoded protein is CASSRNQGARDNEQFF.

This clonotype was observed a few times. V is TRBV4-1 and J is TRBJ1-5; 9 bases line up with TRBD1. This CDR3 has 17 amino acids. V dropped 1 base and J dropped 7; count of bases not matched to a gene: 11. Germline values: CDR1 MGHRA, CDR2 YSYEKL. The CDR3 sequence: CASSQVSGQGLYQPQHF. CDR3 DNA: TGCGCCAGCAGCCAAGTTTCGGGACAGGGTCTTTACCAGCCCCAGCATTTT.

The V and J genes are TRBV28 and TRBJ2-3; 10 positions match TRBD2. The V gene's germline CDR1 is MDHEN and CDR2 SYDVKM. V lost 6 bases, J lost 4 bases, and 7 bases stayed unmatched. The CDR3 totals 15 residues. CDR3 protein: CASRKGLALSDTQYF. CDR3 sequence (DNA): TGTGCCAGCAGAAAGGGACTAGCGTTGTCAGATACGCAGTATTTT.